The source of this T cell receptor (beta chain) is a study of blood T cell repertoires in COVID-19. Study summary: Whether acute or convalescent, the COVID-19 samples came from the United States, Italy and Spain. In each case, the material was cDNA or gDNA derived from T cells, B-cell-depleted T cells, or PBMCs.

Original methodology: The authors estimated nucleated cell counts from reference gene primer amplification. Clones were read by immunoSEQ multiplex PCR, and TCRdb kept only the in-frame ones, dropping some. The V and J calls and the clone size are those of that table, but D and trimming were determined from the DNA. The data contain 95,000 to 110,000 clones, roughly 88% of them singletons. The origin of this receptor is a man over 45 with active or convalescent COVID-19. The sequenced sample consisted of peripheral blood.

CDR3 sequence: CASSQDRAPGNTIYF. The DNA for the CDR3 is TGTGCCAGCAGCCAAGACAGGGCTCCTGGAAACACCATATATTTT. The rearrangement uses TRBV3-1 (or the pseudogene TRBV3-2) and TRBJ1-3; tentative D call: TRBD1 (5 bases). The germline V gene has CDR1 LGHDT and CDR2 YNNKEL (reference sequence). The ends were cut back, 0 bases at V and 2 bases at J, with 8 bases in the middle. The CDR3 extends over 15 amino acids.